The 3 T cell receptor beta chains below all came from one sample that was sequenced in a study of cytomegalovirus exposure and HLA in healthy donors. The PCR employed 60 Vbeta primers together with 13 Jbeta primers. Clones were read by immunoSEQ multiplex PCR, and TCRdb kept only the in-frame ones, dropping some. Of 100,000 or so clones in the sample, more than 60% were seen once. Sequencing was carried out using PBMCs. The receptor source for this set is a male donor in good health and CMV-seronegative.

A note on this clone: At one end, the junction sequence differs from germline, possibly due to a read error. The chain carries TRBV5-8 and TRBJ1-1; D is unclear. This CDR3 comprises 13 residues. The germline CDR1 and CDR2 sequences are SGHTS and YDEGEE. For the CDR3, the DNA is TGTGCAAGCAGCTTAGGCTTGGGCGCTGAAGCTTTCTTT. Amino acids: CASSLGLGAEAFF.

This chain uses TRBV27 with TRBJ2-3, with D perhaps matching TRBD1 (6 bases). Trimming took off 7 bases at V and 0 bases at J, with 8 bases between the two ends. Germline V gives CDR1 MNHEY, CDR2 SMNVEV (reference sequence). This CDR3 contains 13 residues. The CDR3 spells CASKDRSTDTQYF. CDR3 coding DNA: TGTGCCAGCAAGGACAGAAGCACAGATACGCAGTATTTT.

V is TRBV7-3 and J is TRBJ2-2; TRBD2 is a possible D gene (6 bases). V lost 5 bases, J lost 7 bases, and 14 bases lay in between. This CDR3 is 14 amino acids long. CDR1 SGHTA and CDR2 FQGTGA come from the germline V gene. CDR3 coding DNA: TGTGCCAGCAGCCTCCGGGACTCCGACGGGGAGCTGTTTTTT. It yields the protein CASSLRDSDGELFF.